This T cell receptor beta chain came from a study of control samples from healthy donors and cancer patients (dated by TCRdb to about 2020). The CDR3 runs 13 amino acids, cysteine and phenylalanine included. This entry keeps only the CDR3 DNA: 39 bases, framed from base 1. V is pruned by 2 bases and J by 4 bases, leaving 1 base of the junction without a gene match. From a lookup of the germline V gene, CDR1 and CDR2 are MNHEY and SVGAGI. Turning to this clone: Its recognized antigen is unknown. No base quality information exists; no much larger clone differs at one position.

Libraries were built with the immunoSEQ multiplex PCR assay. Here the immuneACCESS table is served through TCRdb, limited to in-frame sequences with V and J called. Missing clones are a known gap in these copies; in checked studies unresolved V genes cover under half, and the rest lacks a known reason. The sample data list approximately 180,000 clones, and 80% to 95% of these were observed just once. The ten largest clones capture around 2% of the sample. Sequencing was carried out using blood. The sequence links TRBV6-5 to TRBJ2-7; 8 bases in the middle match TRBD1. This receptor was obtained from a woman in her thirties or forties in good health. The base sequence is TGTGCCAGCAGTTACCGACAGGGGTACGAGCAGTACTTC. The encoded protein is CASSYRQGYEQYF.